Following are 24 T cell receptor beta chains from one sample sequenced in a study of cytomegalovirus exposure and HLA in healthy donors. 13 Jbeta primers and 60 Vbeta primers were used for the PCR. Libraries were prepared by immunoSEQ multiplex PCR; TCRdb keeps only in-frame clonotypes and omits some of them. Found here are 90,000 to 120,000 clones, 81% of them singletons; the top ten hold approximately 2.4%. Sequenced input: PBMCs. These receptors were collected from a young man in good health and CMV-seronegative.

The chain couples TRBV27 to TRBJ1-2; D may be TRBD1 (5 bases). Germline lookup yields CDR1 MNHEY and CDR2 SMNVEV (reference sequence). The CDR3 spans 13 residues. Deletions cut 6 bases from V and 2 bases from J, with 10 bases between. CDR3 residues: CASRLRQNYGYTF. The CDR3 bases are TGTGCCAGCAGGTTACGACAGAACTATGGCTACACCTTC.

This clone has more than one count but fewer than ten. This chain joins TRBV6-8 and TRBJ1-3; D uncertain. From germline, CDR1 is MNHGY and CDR2 SAAAGT. The germline V and J ends were trimmed by 6 bases and 0 bases, with 12 bases remaining between them. This CDR3 comprises 15 residues. CDR3 region: CASSSGLNSGNTIYF. Written as DNA, the CDR3 is TGTGCCAGCAGCAGCGGGCTTAACTCTGGAAACACCATATATTTT.

This chain connects TRBV27 to TRBJ1-1, with D possibly being TRBD1 (6 bases). With 3 bases removed from V and 6 bases from J, the gap between germline ends came to 11 bases. This CDR3 contains 13 residues. CDR1 and CDR2 (germline): MNHEY, SMNVEV (reference sequence). This chain's CDR3 is CASSFTGMPEAFF. CDR3 nucleotide sequence: TGTGCCAGCAGTTTTACAGGGATGCCTGAAGCTTTCTTT.

This chain uses TRBV6-1 with TRBJ1-5; D gene unclear. Between the trimmed V and J ends, which lost 0 bases and 4 bases, there was a span of 4 bases. Germline loops: CDR1 MNHNS, CDR2 SASEGT. The CDR3 consists of 13 residues. CDR3 in amino acids: CASSEARNQPQHF. In nucleotides, the CDR3 is TGTGCCAGCAGTGAAGCGAGAAATCAGCCCCAGCATTTT.

V usage is TRBV20-1 and J usage is TRBJ1-2, with D hard to call. The CDR3 has 9 amino acids. CDR1 and CDR2 (germline): DFQATT, SNEGSKA (reference sequence). The CDR3 region is CSTGDGYTF. Here the CDR3 DNA reads TGCTCCACCGGGGATGGCTACACCTTC.

The chain joins TRBV19 to TRBJ1-1, with no clear D. Germline CDR1 is LNHDA and CDR2 is SQIVND (reference sequence). With 5 bases removed from V and 3 bases from J, the gap between germline ends came to 13 bases. This CDR3 has 14 residues. DNA for the CDR3: TGTGCCAGTAGTGAGGGAGGGTGGGACACTGAAGCTTTCTTT. Amino acids: CASSEGGWDTEAFF.

The chain recombines TRBV13 with TRBJ2-1; 7 nucleotides align to TRBD2. This CDR3 has 15 residues. V lost 6 bases, J lost 8 bases, and 13 bases stayed unmatched. Germline V gives CDR1 PRHDT, CDR2 FYEKMQ (reference sequence). CDR3 residues: CASSATGTISDEQFF. CDR3 coding DNA: TGTGCCAGCAGTGCAACCGGGACTATCTCGGATGAGCAGTTCTTC.

The rearrangement uses TRBV9 and TRBJ2-5, with D possibly TRBD2 on 6 matching bases. The ends were cut back, 0 bases at V and 5 bases at J, with 17 bases in the middle. CDR1 SGDLS and CDR2 YYNGEE come from the germline V gene. The CDR3 contains 16 residues. In DNA form, the CDR3 reads TGTGCCAGCAGCGTAGGGAGTCTGGCGGGGATCGAGACCCAGTACTTC. It codes for CASSVGSLAGIETQYF.

The chain joins TRBV7-2 to TRBJ2-7, with D tentatively TRBD2 (7 bases). With 5 bases removed from V and 7 bases from J, the gap between germline ends came to 21 bases. Germline lookup yields CDR1 SGHTA and CDR2 FQGNSA. There are 15 residues in the CDR3. The CDR3 DNA follows: TGTGCCAGCAGCGGGGGGGGCGGGAGTCCGAGGGAGCAGTACTTC. Protein sequence: CASSGGGGSPREQYF.

In its sample, this clone was seen a few times. The rearrangement joins TRBV6-5 to TRBJ1-5; 7 positions match TRBD1. From germline, CDR1 is MNHEY and CDR2 SVGAGI. The CDR3 contains 13 residues. V gave up 4 bases and J gave up 7 bases; unmatched junction bases: 4. CDR3 nucleotide sequence: TGTGCCAGCAGTTTGACAGGGCAGCAGCCCCAGCATTTT. Translation: CASSLTGQQPQHF.

This clone has only a few counts. One junction end does not reproduce the germline sequence, and a read error may be involved. The CDR3: CASSATTEETQYF. In nucleotides, the CDR3 is TGTGCTAGCAGCGCGACTACCGAAGAGACCCAGTACTTC. J is TRBJ2-5 and V is TRBV7-7; TRBD2 might be the D (5 bases). The CDR3 spans 13 residues. Germline V lookup: CDR1 SSHAT, CDR2 FNYEAQ (reference sequence).

The chain combines TRBV28 with TRBJ2-5, with unresolved D. The CDR3 runs 14 residues. The germline V gene encodes CDR1 MDHEN and CDR2 SYDVKM. The ends were cut back, 3 bases at V and 1 base at J, with 9 bases in the middle. CDR3 DNA sequence: TGTGCCAGCAGTTTTATGTCCAGCCAAGAGACCCAGTACTTC. This encodes CASSFMSSQETQYF. Full variable domain (missing parts from reference TRBV28 and TRBJ2-5): DVKVTQSSRYLVKRTGEKVFLECVQDMDHENMFWYRQDPGLGLRLIYFSYDVKMKEKGDIPEGYSVSREKKERFSLILESASTNQTSMYLCASSFMSSQETQYFGPGTRLLVL.

The V call is TRBV10-2, the J call TRBJ2-7, with D unresolved. The length of the CDR3 is 14 residues. The V gene lost 2 bases and the J gene lost 0 bases, with 8 bases spanning the gap. Germline-derived CDR1 and CDR2 are WSHSY and SAAADI. The CDR3 DNA reads as TGCGCCAGCAGTGAGGGGCAGGCCTCCTACGAGCAGTACTTC. Its protein is CASSEGQASYEQYF.

The chain combines TRBV19 with TRBJ1-2; weak D call: TRBD1 (6 bases). Deletions cut 0 bases from V and 5 bases from J, with 13 bases between. The CDR3 has 15 residues. The germline V gene encodes CDR1 LNHDA and CDR2 SQIVND (reference sequence). The CDR3 loop reads CASSIDPDSLYGYTF. The CDR3 coding sequence is TGTGCCAGTAGTATAGATCCGGACAGCTTGTATGGCTACACCTTC.

V and J are TRBV9 and TRBJ2-2, with TRBD2 matching 7 bases. The CDR3 is 15 amino acids. V lost 0 bases, J lost 4 bases, and 3 bases stayed unmatched. Germline V gives CDR1 SGDLS, CDR2 YYNGEE. This CDR3 reads CASSVGGGGTGELFF. The CDR3 DNA sequence: TGTGCCAGCAGCGTAGGCGGGGGAGGCACCGGGGAGCTGTTTTTT.

Here the CDR3 DNA reads TGTGCCAGCAGTGATGGGCGTATCTACTTC. The encoded protein is CASSDGRIYF. The V gene is TRBV6-1, the J gene TRBJ2-7; D unresolved. The CDR3 is 10 residues long. The V end was cut by 3 bases, the J end by 13 bases, with 10 bases between. From germline, CDR1 is MNHNS and CDR2 SASEGT.

The chain combines TRBV11-2 with TRBJ1-4; no definite D call. This CDR3 contains 16 residues. Per the germline V gene, CDR1 is SGHAT and CDR2 is FQNNGV. V lost 4 bases and J 3 bases, leaving 15 bases between the germline ends. For the CDR3, the DNA is TGTGCCAGCAGCTCCCCGGACGGGATCCCTAATGAAAAACTGTTTTTT. Amino acids: CASSSPDGIPNEKLFF. Full variable domain (rest looked up from reference TRBV11-2 and TRBJ1-4): EAGVAQSPRYKIIEKRQSVAFWCNPISGHATLYWYQQILGQGPKLLIQFQNNGVVDDSQLPKDRFSAERLKGVDSTLKIQPAKLEDSAVYLCASSSPDGIPNEKLFFGSGTQLSVL.

The chain couples TRBV6-5 to TRBJ2-1; a possible D gene is TRBD2 (7 bases). Germline values: CDR1 MNHEY, CDR2 SVGAGI. Trimming took 5 bases from V and 8 from J, leaving 13 bases between them. The CDR3 is 13 amino acids. The DNA of the CDR3 is TGTGCCAGCAGTAACAGGGAGGGCGATGAGCAGTTCTTC. Its protein is CASSNREGDEQFF.

The CDR3 spells CASRTPGRETQYF. CDR3 sequence (DNA): TGTGCCAGCAGGACCCCAGGTAGAGAGACCCAGTACTTC. The rearrangement links TRBV6-1 to TRBJ2-5, with D uncertain. The V gene's germline CDR1 is MNHNS and CDR2 SASEGT. The CDR3 runs 13 residues. Trimming pared 6 bases from V and 4 bases from J, leaving 12 bases between.

The chain recombines TRBV7-3 with TRBJ1-2, with 8 bases aligning to TRBD1. J was trimmed by 10 bases and V by 4 bases; bases with no gene match: 11. The CDR3 spans 14 residues. The germline V gene encodes CDR1 SGHTA and CDR2 FQGTGA. The CDR3 loop is CASSYDRGRDDYTF. CDR3 nucleotide sequence: TGTGCCAGCAGCTACGACAGGGGCCGAGACGACTACACCTTC.

J is TRBJ2-7 and V is TRBV9; TRBD1 matches 9 bases. The CDR3 extends over 14 amino acids. Germline V lookup: CDR1 SGDLS, CDR2 YYNGEE. V shed 4 bases, J shed 3 bases, and the junction held 5 bases outside the gene matches. The CDR3 DNA is TGTGCCAGCAGCTTAAGACAGGGGGGCTACGAGCAGTACTTC. Residues: CASSLRQGGYEQYF.

The chain is built from TRBV30 and TRBJ1-2; D not certain. In germline, CDR1 is GTSNPN, CDR2 SVGIG (reference sequence). Between the trimmed V and J ends, which lost 3 bases and 8 bases, there was a span of 10 bases. This CDR3 is built from 11 residues. The CDR3 region has the DNA TGTGCCTGGAGCCACGGGGTCGGCTACACCTTC. Translating gives CAWSHGVGYTF.

This chain uses TRBV7-2 with TRBJ1-6; D is ambiguous. The germline V gene has CDR1 SGHTA and CDR2 FQGNSA. The CDR3 contains 16 residues. Trimming took 5 bases from V and 9 from J, leaving 20 bases between them. CDR3 in amino acids: CASSRRRVQATSPLHF. DNA for the CDR3: TGTGCCAGCAGCCGGAGGCGGGTCCAGGCAACTTCACCCCTCCACTTT.

The CDR3 DNA is TGCGCCAGCAGCCCCCTCAGCGGGGGGGCCTACAATGAGCAGTTCTTC. It yields the protein CASSPLSGGAYNEQFF. The chain has TRBV4-1 and TRBJ2-1; 10 positions agree with TRBD2. Germline values: CDR1 MGHRA, CDR2 YSYEKL. With V trimmed by 4 bases and J by 2 bases, 5 bases remained unmatched. The CDR3 runs 16 residues.